Sequencing of this T cell receptor (beta chain) was carried out in a study of blood T cells in healthy people across ages. CDR3 length: 14 residues. V was clipped by 6 bases and J by 1 base, with 16 bases between them. Germline V gene sequence: CDR1 SQVTM, CDR2 ANQGSEA. With a J-beta primer mix and a sample-barcoded 5' primer, a second PCR ran about 6 to 11 cycles. Tags on each cDNA molecule came from a template-switch adaptor with 12 random nucleotides. TCRdb fed the 5' RACE reads into MiXCR, producing one record per CDR3 protein. The sample records about 1.4 million distinct CDR3 sequences, approximately 60% being singletons.

This chain connects TRBV29-1 to TRBJ2-7; the D gene is possibly TRBD1 (5 bases). The specimen was blood. The source is a man aged 18 to 29 in good health. The CDR3 DNA sequence: TGCAGCGTGGCTCAGGGTTCCCCTTCCTACGAGCAGTACTTC. This codes for CSVAQGSPSYEQYF.